This note documents a single T cell receptor beta chain sequence. With 4 bases clipped from V and 6 bases from J, the junction kept 2 bases outside the gene matches. The CDR3 covers 12 residues. Per germline, CDR1 SGHTA and CDR2 FQGTGA. Per the authors' pipeline: Amplification with reference gene primers provided the estimates of nucleated cell counts. TCRdb keeps only in-frame clones here, not all; method: immunoSEQ multiplex PCR. V, J and clone size were drawn from that table, and D and trimming were deduced from the DNA. The sample includes over 130,000 clones, around 80% of them seen just once. This entry comes from a study of blood T cell repertoires in COVID-19. About the study: From the United States, Italy and Spain came samples of acute and convalescent COVID-19.

The clonotype was recovered from a man aged 50 or older with acute or convalescent COVID-19. What was sequenced was peripheral blood. The chain carries TRBV7-3 and TRBJ2-7; 8 bases are a match to TRBD1. The CDR3 nucleotides are TGTGCCAGCAGCTCCACAGGGGGCGAGCAGTACTTC. This translates into CASSSTGGEQYF.